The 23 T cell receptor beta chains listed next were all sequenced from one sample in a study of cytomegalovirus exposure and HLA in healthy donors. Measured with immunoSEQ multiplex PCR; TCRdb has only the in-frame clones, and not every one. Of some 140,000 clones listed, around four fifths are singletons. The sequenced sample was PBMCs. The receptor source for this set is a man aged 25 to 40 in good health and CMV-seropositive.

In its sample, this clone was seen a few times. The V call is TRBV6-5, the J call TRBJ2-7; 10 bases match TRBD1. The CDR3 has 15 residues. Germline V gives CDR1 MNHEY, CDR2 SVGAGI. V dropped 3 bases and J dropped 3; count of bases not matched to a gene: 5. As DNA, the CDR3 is TGTGCCAGCAGTTATCGGGACAGGGGCGACTACGAGCAGTACTTC. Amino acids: CASSYRDRGDYEQYF.

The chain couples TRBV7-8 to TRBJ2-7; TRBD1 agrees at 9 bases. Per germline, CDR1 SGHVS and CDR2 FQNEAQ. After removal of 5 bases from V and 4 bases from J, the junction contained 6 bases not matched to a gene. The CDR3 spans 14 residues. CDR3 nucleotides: TGTGCCAGCAGCGGACAGGGACAGGGTTACGAGCAGTACTTC. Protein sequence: CASSGQGQGYEQYF. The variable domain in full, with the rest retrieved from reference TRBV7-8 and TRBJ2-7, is GAGVSQSPRYKVAKRGQDVALRCDPISGHVSLFWYQQALGQGPEFLTYFQNEAQLDKSGLPSDRFFAERPEGSVSTLKIQRTQQEDSAVYLCASSGQGQGYEQYFGPGTRLTVT.

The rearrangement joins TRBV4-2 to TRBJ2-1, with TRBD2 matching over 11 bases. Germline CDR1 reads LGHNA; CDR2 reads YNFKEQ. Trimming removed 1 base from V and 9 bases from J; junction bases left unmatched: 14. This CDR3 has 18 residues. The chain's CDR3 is CASSQGLGLAATSFEQFF. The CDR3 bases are TGTGCCAGCAGCCAAGGCTTGGGACTAGCGGCCACCTCTTTTGAGCAGTTCTTC.

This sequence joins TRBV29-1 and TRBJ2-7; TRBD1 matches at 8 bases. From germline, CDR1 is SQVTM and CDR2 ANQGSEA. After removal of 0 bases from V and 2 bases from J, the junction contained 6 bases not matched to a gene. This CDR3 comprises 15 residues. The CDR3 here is CSVEDLRGLTYEQYF. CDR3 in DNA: TGCAGCGTTGAAGATCTCAGGGGGCTCACCTACGAGCAGTACTTC.

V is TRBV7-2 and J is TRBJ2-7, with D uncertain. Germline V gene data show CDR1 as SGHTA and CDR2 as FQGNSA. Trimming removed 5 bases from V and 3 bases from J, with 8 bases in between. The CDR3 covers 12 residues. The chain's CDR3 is CASSRVGYEQYF. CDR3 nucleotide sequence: TGTGCCAGCAGCCGAGTTGGCTACGAGCAGTACTTC. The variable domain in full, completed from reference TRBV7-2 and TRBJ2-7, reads GAGVSQSPSNKVTEKGKDVELRCDPISGHTALYWYRQSLGQGLEFLIYFQGNSAPDKSGLPSDRFSAERTGGSVSTLTIQRTQQEDSAVYLCASSRVGYEQYFGPGTRLTVT.

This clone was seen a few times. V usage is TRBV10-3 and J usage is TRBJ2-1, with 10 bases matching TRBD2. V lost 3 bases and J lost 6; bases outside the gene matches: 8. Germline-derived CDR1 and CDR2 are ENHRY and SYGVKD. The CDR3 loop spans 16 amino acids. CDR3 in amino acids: CAISEQAGGPGNEQFF. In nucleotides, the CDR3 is TGTGCCATCAGTGAACAAGCGGGAGGGCCTGGCAATGAGCAGTTCTTC.

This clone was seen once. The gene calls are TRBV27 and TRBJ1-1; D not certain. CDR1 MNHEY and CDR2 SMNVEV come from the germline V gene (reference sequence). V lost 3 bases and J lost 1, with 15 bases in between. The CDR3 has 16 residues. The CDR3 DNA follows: TGTGCCAGCAGTTTTGTGCGGGTAATGGCGAACACTGAAGCTTTCTTT. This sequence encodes CASSFVRVMANTEAFF.

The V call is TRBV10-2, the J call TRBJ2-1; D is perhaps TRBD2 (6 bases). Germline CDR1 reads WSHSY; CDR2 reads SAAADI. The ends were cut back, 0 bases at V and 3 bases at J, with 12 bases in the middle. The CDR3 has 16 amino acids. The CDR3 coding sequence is TGCGCCAGCAGTGAGTCGGAAGCGGGCGGCTACAATGAGCAGTTCTTC. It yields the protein CASSESEAGGYNEQFF.

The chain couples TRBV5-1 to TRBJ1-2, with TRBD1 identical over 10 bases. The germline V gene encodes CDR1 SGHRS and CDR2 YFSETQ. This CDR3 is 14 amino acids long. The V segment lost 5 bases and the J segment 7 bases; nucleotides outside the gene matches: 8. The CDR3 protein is CASSPPGTGAGYTF. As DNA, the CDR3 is TGCGCCAGCAGTCCACCCGGGACAGGGGCTGGCTACACCTTC.

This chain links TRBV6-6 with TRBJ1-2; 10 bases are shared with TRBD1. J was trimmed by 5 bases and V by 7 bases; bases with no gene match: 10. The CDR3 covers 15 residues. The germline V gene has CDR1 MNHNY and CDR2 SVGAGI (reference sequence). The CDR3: CASTVGRDRGYGYTF. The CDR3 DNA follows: TGTGCCAGCACCGTAGGCCGGGACAGGGGATATGGCTACACCTTC.

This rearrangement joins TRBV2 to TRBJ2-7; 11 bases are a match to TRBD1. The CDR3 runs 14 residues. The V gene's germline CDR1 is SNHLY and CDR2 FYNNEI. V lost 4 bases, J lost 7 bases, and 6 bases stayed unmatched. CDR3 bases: TGTGCCAGCAGTGGGGACAGGGGGTTTCGAGAGCAGTACTTC. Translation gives CASSGDRGFREQYF. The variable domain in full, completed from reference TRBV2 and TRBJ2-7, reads EPEVTQTPSHQVTQMGQEVILRCVPISNHLYFYWYRQILGQKVEFLVSFYNNEISEKSEIFDDQFSVERPDGSNFTLKIRSTKLEDSAMYFCASSGDRGFREQYFGPGTRLTVT.

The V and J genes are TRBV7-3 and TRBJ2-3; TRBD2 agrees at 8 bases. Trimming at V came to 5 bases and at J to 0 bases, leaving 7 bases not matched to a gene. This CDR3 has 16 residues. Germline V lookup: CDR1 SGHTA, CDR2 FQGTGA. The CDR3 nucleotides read TGTGCCAGCAGCCCGGTTAGCGGGATAAGCACAGATACGCAGTATTTT. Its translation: CASSPVSGISTDTQYF. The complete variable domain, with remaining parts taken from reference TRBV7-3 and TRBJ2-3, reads GAGVSQTPSNKVTEKGKYVELRCDPISGHTALYWYRQSLGQGPEFLIYFQGTGAADDSGLPNDRFFAVRPEGSVSTLKIQRTERGDSAVYLCASSPVSGISTDTQYFGPGTRLTVL.

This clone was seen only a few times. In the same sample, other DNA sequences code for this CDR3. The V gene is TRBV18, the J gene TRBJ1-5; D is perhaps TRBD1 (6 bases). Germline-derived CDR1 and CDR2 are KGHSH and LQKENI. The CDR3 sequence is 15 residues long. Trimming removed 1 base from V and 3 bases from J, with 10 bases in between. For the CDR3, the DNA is TGTGCCAGCTCACCACAACAGGGAGACAATCAGCCCCAGCATTTT. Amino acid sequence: CASSPQQGDNQPQHF.

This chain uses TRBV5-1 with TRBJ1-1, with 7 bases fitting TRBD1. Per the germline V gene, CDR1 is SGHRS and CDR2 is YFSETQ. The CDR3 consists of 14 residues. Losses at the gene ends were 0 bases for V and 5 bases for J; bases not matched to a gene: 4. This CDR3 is CASSLEGGRTEAFF. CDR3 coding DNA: TGCGCCAGCAGCTTGGAAGGGGGCAGGACTGAAGCTTTCTTT.

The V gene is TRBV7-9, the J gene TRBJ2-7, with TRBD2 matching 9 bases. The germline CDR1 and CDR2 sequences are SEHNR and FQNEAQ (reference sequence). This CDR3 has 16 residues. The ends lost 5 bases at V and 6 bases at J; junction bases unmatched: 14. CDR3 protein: CASSPLGREGLGEQYF. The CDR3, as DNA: TGTGCCAGCAGCCCCTTAGGGCGGGAGGGCCTTGGCGAGCAGTACTTC.

For the CDR3, the DNA is TGCAGCGTTGACGGGACTAGCGGGGACAATGAGCAGTTCTTC. Residues: CSVDGTSGDNEQFF. The gene calls are TRBV29-1 and TRBJ2-1; TRBD2 agrees at 13 bases. The CDR3 runs 14 residues. CDR1 SQVTM and CDR2 ANQGSEA come from the germline V gene. The V segment lost 3 bases and the J segment 5 bases; nucleotides outside the gene matches: 1.

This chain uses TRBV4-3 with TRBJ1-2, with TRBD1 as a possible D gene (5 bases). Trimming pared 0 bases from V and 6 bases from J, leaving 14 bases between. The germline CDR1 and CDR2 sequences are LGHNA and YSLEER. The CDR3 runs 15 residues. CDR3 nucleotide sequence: TGCGCCAGCAGCCAAGATTTCAGGGTTTCTGATGGCTACACCTTC. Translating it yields CASSQDFRVSDGYTF.

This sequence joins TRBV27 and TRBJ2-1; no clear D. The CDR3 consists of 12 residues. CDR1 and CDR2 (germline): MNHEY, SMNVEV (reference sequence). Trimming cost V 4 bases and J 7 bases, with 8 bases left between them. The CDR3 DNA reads TGTGCCAGCAGTTCCCAGCGAAATGAGCAGTTCTTC. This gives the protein CASSSQRNEQFF.

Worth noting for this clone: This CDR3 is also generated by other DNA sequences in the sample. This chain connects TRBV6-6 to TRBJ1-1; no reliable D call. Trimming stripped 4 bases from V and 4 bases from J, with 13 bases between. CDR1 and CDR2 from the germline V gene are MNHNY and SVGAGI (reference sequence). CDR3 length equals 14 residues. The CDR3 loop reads CASSFGSSGTEAFF. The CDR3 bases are TGTGCCAGCAGTTTTGGCTCATCGGGCACTGAAGCTTTCTTT.

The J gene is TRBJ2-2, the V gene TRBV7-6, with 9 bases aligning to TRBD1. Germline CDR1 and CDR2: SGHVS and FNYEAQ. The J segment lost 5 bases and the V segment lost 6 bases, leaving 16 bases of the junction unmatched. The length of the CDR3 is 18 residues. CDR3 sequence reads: CASRGAFRDRAGTGELFF. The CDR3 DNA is TGTGCCAGCAGGGGGGCCTTCCGGGACAGGGCAGGAACCGGGGAGCTGTTTTTT.

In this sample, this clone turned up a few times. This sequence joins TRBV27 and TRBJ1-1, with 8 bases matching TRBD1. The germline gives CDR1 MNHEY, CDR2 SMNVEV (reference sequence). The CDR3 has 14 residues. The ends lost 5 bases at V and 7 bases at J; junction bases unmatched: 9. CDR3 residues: CASSPRQGLGEAFF. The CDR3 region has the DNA TGTGCCAGCAGTCCAAGACAGGGGTTAGGTGAAGCTTTCTTT.

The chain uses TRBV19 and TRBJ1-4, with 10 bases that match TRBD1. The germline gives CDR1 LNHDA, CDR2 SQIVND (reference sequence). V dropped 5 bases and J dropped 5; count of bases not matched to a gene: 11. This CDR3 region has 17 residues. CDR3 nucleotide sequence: TGTGCCAGTAGTTGGGGGAGACAGGGGGCCTACAATGAAAAACTGTTTTTT. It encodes CASSWGRQGAYNEKLFF. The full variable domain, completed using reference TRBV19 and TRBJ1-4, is DGGITQSPKYLFRKEGQNVTLSCEQNLNHDAMYWYRQDPGQGLRLIYYSQIVNDFQKGDIAEGYSVSREKKESFPLTVTSAQKNPTAFYLCASSWGRQGAYNEKLFFGSGTQLSVL.

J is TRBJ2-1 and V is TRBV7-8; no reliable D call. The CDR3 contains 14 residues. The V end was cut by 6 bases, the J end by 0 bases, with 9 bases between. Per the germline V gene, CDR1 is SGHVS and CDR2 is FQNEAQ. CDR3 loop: CASRELISYNEQFF. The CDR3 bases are TGTGCCAGCAGGGAGCTCATCTCCTACAATGAGCAGTTCTTC.